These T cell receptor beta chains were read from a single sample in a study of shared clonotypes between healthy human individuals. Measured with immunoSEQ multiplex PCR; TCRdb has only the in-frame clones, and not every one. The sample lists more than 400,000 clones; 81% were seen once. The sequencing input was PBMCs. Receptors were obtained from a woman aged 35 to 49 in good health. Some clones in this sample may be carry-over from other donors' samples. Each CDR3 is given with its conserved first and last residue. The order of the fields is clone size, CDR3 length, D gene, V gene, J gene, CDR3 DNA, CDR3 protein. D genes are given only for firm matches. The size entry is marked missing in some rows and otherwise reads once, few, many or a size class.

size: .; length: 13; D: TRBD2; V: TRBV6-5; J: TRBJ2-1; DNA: TGTGCCAGCATGGCTAGCGGGAGCCGGCCCCAGTTCTTC; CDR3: CASMASGSRPQFF
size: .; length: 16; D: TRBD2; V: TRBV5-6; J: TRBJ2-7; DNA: TGTGCCAGCAGCTTACAAGTTAGCGGGGGGACCTACGAGCAGTACTTC; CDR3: CASSLQVSGGTYEQYF
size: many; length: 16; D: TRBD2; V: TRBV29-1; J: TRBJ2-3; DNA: TGCAGCGTTGTGGGACTAGCGGGCTTTAGAGGGGATACGCAGTATTTT; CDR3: CSVVGLAGFRGDTQYF
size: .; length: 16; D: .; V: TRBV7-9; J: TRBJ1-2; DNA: TGTGCCAGCAGCTTGGGGGTGGCCAGGGGCTCCTATGGCTACACCTTC; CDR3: CASSLGVARGSYGYTF
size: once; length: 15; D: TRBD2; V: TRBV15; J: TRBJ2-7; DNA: TGTGCCACCGCAGGGCTAGCGGGAGGGCCGCACGAGCAGTACTTC; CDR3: CATAGLAGGPHEQYF
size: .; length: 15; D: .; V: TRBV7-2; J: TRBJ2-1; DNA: TGTGCCAGCAGCTTAGACCCCGGGCCCTACAATGAGCAGTTCTTC; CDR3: CASSLDPGPYNEQFF
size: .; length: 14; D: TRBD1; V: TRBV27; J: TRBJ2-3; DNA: TGTGCCAGCAGTCCGGCAGGGGGAACAGATACGCAGTATTTT; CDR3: CASSPAGGTDTQYF
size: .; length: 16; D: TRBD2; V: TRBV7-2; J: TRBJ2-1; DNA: TGTGCCAGCAGCTCCGAGGGCGGGAGATCCTACAATGAGCAGTTCTTC; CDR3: CASSSEGGRSYNEQFF
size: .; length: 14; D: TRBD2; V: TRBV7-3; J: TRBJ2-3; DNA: TGTGCCAGCAGCTCGGGACTAGCAATAGATACGCAGTATTTT; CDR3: CASSSGLAIDTQYF
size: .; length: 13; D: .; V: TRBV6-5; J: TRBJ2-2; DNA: TGTGCCAGCAGTTACTCCATCGCCGGGGAGCTGTTTTTT; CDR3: CASSYSIAGELFF
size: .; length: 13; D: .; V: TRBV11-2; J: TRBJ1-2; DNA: TGTGCCAGCAGCGTCAATTACAGGGAGGGCTACACCTTC; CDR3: CASSVNYREGYTF
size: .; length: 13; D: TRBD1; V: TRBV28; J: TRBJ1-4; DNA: TGTGCCAGCGGGGGACAGGGGATTGAAAAACTGTTTTTT; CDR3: CASGGQGIEKLFF
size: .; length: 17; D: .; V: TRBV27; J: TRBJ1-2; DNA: TGTGCCAGCAGACTAAGGGCACCTCCCGGACGGGTCTATGGCTACACCTTC; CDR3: CASRLRAPPGRVYGYTF
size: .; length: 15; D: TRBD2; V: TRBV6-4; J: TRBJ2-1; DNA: TGTGCCAGCAGTGGGACTAGCGGGAGCTCCGATGAGCAGTTCTTC; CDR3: CASSGTSGSSDEQFF
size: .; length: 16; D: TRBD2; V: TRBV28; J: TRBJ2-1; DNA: TGTGCCAGCAGGACGGAAGGACTAGCGGGAGCACGAGAGCAGTTCTTC; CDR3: CASRTEGLAGAREQFF
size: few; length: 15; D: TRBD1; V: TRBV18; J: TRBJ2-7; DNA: TGTGCCAGCTCACCACCAGTAGGGACAGGGCGCGAGCAGTACTTC; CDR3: CASSPPVGTGREQYF
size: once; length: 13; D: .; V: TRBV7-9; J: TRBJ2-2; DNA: TGTGCCAGCAGGGGGGTGAACACCGGGGAGCTGTTTTTT; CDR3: CASRGVNTGELFF
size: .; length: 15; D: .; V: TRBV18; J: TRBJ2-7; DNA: TGTGCCAGCTCACCTCCCGTTTCGGGGTCCTACGAGCAGTACTTC; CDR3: CASSPPVSGSYEQYF
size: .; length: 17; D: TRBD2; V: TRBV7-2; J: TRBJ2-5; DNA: TGTGCCAGCAGCTTAGGGCTAGCGGGAGGGCCACGGGAGACCCAGTACTTC; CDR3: CASSLGLAGGPRETQYF
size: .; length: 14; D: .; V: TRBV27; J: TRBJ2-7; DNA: TGTGCCAGCAGTTTATTCAGGGATTCCTACGAGCAGTACTTC; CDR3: CASSLFRDSYEQYF
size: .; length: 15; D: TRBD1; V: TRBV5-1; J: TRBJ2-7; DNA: TGCGCCAGCAGCGCCGGGACAGGTTCGTTCTACGAGCAGTACTTC; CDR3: CASSAGTGSFYEQYF
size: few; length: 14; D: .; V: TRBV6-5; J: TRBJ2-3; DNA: TGTGCCAGCAGGGCCGGGACTGGCACAGATACGCAGTATTTT; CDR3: CASRAGTGTDTQYF
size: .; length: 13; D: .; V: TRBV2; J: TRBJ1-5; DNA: TGTGCCAGCAGTGGGGCGGGGTATCAGCCCCAGCATTTT; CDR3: CASSGAGYQPQHF
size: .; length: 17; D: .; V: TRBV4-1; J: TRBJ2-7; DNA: TGCGCCAGCAGCCAAGTGGGAATGGCGGGTAGCTCCTACGAGCAGTACTTC; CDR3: CASSQVGMAGSSYEQYF
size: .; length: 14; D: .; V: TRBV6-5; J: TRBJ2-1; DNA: TGTGCCAGCAGTTGGAGTAGCTCCTACAATGAGCAGTTCTTC; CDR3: CASSWSSSYNEQFF
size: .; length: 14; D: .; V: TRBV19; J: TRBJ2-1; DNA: TGTGCCAGTAGTCCCGGACTCACCTACAATGAGCAGTTCTTC; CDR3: CASSPGLTYNEQFF
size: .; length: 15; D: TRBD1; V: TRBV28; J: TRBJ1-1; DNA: TGTGCCAGCAACATCCGGGACAGGGGTTGGACTGAAGCTTTCTTT; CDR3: CASNIRDRGWTEAFF
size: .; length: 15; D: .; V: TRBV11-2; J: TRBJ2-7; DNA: TGTGCCAGCAGCTTAGACATTCGGGAGCGCTACGAGCAGTACTTC; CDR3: CASSLDIRERYEQYF
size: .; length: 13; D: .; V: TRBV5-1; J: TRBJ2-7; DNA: TGCGCCAGCGGCCCGGGGCGGACCTACGAGCAGTACTTC; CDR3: CASGPGRTYEQYF
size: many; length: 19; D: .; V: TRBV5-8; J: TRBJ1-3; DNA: TGTGCCAGCAGCTTGCGGCGGGCAGGGGTCAAGAGCTCTGGAAACACCATATATTTT; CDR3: CASSLRRAGVKSSGNTIYF
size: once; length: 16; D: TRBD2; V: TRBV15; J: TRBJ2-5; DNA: TGTGCCACCACCATCGGACTAGCGGGATTCCAGGAGACCCAGTACTTC; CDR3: CATTIGLAGFQETQYF
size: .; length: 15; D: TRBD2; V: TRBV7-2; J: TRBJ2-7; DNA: TGTGCCAGCAGCTCATGGGGGGGGTTTTCCTACGAGCAGTACTTC; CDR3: CASSSWGGFSYEQYF
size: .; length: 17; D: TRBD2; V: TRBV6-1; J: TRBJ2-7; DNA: TGTGCCAGCAGTGTAGGAGTAACTAGCGGGAGTAAATACGAGCAGTACTTC; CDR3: CASSVGVTSGSKYEQYF
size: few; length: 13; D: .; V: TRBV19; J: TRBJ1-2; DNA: TGTGCCAGTAGCGAAGGACAGAACTATGGCTACACCTTC; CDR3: CASSEGQNYGYTF
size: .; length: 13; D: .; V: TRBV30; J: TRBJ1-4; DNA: TGTGCCTGGAGCGGGCAGAGTAATGAAAAACTGTTTTTT; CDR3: CAWSGQSNEKLFF
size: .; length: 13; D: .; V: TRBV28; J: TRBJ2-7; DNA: TGTGCCAGCAGTTTATTCGGTGAATACGAGCAGTACTTC; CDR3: CASSLFGEYEQYF
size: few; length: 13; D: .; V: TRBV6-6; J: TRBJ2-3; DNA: TGTGCCAGCAGTTACTGGGCGACCGATACGCAGTATTTT; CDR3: CASSYWATDTQYF
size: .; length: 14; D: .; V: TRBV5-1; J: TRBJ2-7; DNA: TGCGCCAGCAGCTTGGACAGGGCCCAATACGAGCAGTACTTC; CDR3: CASSLDRAQYEQYF
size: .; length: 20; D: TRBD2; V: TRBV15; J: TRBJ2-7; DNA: TGTGCCACCAGCAGAGGCCCCTCGCTGGGGAGGACTAGCGGGAGCTACGAGCAGTACTTC; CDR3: CATSRGPSLGRTSGSYEQYF
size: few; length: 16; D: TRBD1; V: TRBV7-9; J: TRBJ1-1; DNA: TGTGCCAGCAGCCATGGACAGGGAATAAGAAACACTGAAGCTTTCTTT; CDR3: CASSHGQGIRNTEAFF
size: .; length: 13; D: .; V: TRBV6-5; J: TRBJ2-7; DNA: TGTGCCAGCAGCGGGGCCTGGGGCCACGAGCAGTACTTC; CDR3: CASSGAWGHEQYF
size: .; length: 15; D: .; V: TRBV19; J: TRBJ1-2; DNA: TGTGCCAGTAGTATGGGAGAGCTTGCATGGTATGGCTACACCTTC; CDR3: CASSMGELAWYGYTF
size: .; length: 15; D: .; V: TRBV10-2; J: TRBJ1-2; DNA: TGCGCCAGCAGTGAAGCATCGACCGGCAGGTATGGCTACACCTTC; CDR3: CASSEASTGRYGYTF
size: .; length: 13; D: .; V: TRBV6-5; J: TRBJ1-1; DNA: TGTGCCAGCAGGCCCCAGCTTAACACTGAAGCTTTCTTT; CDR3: CASRPQLNTEAFF